A selection of T cell receptor beta chains follows, all from one sample in a study of blood T cell repertoires in COVID-19. Data came from immunoSEQ multiplex PCR; TCRdb stores just in-frame clones and leaves some out. The sample holds about 240,000 clones; around 87% are singletons and the top ten take about 3.3%. Material for sequencing was PBMCs or T cells enriched from blood (not recorded which). These receptors were obtained from a woman between 40 and 55 years old with acute COVID-19. Each CDR3 is given with its conserved first and last residue. A D gene is named only where the DNA matches it firmly. Expanded clones are given a class, and other clones once, few, many or no size at all.

v_call	j_call	clone_size	d_call	cdr3_nt	cdr3_aa
TRBV19	TRBJ1-1	-	-	TGTGCCAGCACGGACACTCGGCTGAACACTGAAGCTTTCTTT	CASTDTRLNTEAFF
TRBV9	TRBJ2-1	few	TRBD2	TGTGCCAGCAGCGTAGGGGCTAGCGGGGGCAATGAGCAGTTCTTC	CASSVGASGGNEQFF
TRBV11-1	TRBJ2-1	-	-	TGTGCCAGCAGCATTAACCCACAGGGTTCTGAGCAGTTCTTC	CASSINPQGSEQFF
TRBV19	TRBJ2-1	-	-	TGTGCCAGTAGTATTGGACGGGGGAATGAGCAGTTCTTC	CASSIGRGNEQFF
TRBV27	TRBJ1-2	-	TRBD1	TGTGCCAGCAGTTTATCGGGACAGTTTATCTATGGCTACACCTTC	CASSLSGQFIYGYTF
TRBV7-8	TRBJ1-3	-	-	TGTGCCAGCAGTCTTAGCGACGGGGTTGGGGGAAACACCATATATTTT	CASSLSDGVGGNTIYF
TRBV5-8	TRBJ1-6	-	-	TGTGCCAGCAGCTTGAGGGACAATAAGCGACGCTCCTATAATTCACCCCTCCACTTT	CASSLRDNKRRSYNSPLHF
TRBV4-2	TRBJ1-1	-	-	TGTGCCAGCAGCCAAGATCGAGTTCTTGAGGGAACTGAAGCTTTCTTT	CASSQDRVLEGTEAFF
TRBV28	TRBJ1-4	-	-	TGTGCCACAGTCTGGGGGGGGAATAATGAAAAACTGTTTTTT	CATVWGGNNEKLFF
TRBV27	TRBJ2-3	once	TRBD1	TGTGCCAGCAGCGAAAACGGGGACAGGGGGCAGACAGATACGCAGTATTTT	CASSENGDRGQTDTQYF
TRBV10-3	TRBJ2-3	many	-	TGTGCCATCAGTAGACTCGGAGGGGGCACAGATACGCAGTATTTT	CAISRLGGGTDTQYF
TRBV27	TRBJ2-2	-	-	TGTGCCAGCAGTTTGCCCGGGACCGGGGAGCTGTTTTTT	CASSLPGTGELFF
TRBV24-1	TRBJ2-5	-	-	TGTGCCACCAGTGGAGGGACATCTCAAGAGACCCAGTACTTC	CATSGGTSQETQYF
TRBV11-3	TRBJ2-3	-	TRBD2	TGTGCCAGCAGCTTAGATAGCGGGAGGAGAGATACGCAGTATTTT	CASSLDSGRRDTQYF
TRBV19	TRBJ1-2	-	-	TGTGCCAGTAGTAATACCGAAAAACTCTATGGCTACACCTTC	CASSNTEKLYGYTF
TRBV9	TRBJ2-7	-	TRBD1	TGTGCCAGCAGCGTTGGACAGGGGGCGACCCACGAGCAGTACTTC	CASSVGQGATHEQYF
TRBV10-2	TRBJ2-7	-	-	TGCGCCAGCAGTGAGTCTGTCGGGTCACCCTACGAGCAGTACTTC	CASSESVGSPYEQYF
TRBV27	TRBJ2-4	once	TRBD2	TGTGCCAGCAGTTCCTCGGGACTAGCGGGAGTAAACATTCAGTACTTC	CASSSSGLAGVNIQYF
TRBV6-5	TRBJ2-1	-	-	TGTGCCAGCAGCCGACGGGGGAGCTCCTACAATGAGCAGTTCTTC	CASSRRGSSYNEQFF
TRBV27	TRBJ2-3	-	-	TGTGCCAGCAGTTTATTGGGGGGGCTTGTGGTTACGCAGTATTTT	CASSLLGGLVVTQYF
TRBV7-9	TRBJ2-4	-	-	TGTGCCAGCAGCTTAGTTCAGGGGAGATTCGGGAAAAACATTCAGTACTTC	CASSLVQGRFGKNIQYF
TRBV4-1	TRBJ2-3	once	-	TGCGCCAGCAGCCAAGGGCGCACAGATACGCAGTATTTT	CASSQGRTDTQYF
TRBV5-1	TRBJ2-3	-	TRBD2	TGCGCCAGCAGCTTTCTCCCTAGCGGGAGTCTGGCAGATACGCAGTATTTT	CASSFLPSGSLADTQYF
TRBV18	TRBJ2-1	few	TRBD2	TGTGCCAGCTCACCACTGGCGGTTTCAGCGGGGTCCGTCTACAATGAGCAGTTCTTC	CASSPLAVSAGSVYNEQFF
TRBV5-6	TRBJ2-5	-	TRBD2	TGTGCCAGCAGGCCCGGGCTAGCGGAAACGTACCAAGAGACCCAGTACTTC	CASRPGLAETYQETQYF
TRBV10-1	TRBJ2-3	once	TRBD2	TGCGCCAGCAGTGACCACGCTGGACTAGCGGGGGGCACAGATACGCAGTATTTT	CASSDHAGLAGGTDTQYF
TRBV30	TRBJ1-2	-	-	TGTGCCTGGAGTCGGTTTAACTATGGCTACACCTTC	CAWSRFNYGYTF
TRBV7-6	TRBJ1-1	-	-	TGTGCCAGCAGCTCACAGGGAAGTACTGAAGCTTTCTTT	CASSSQGSTEAFF
TRBV7-3	TRBJ2-1	-	TRBD1	TGTGCCAGCAGCAGACATACAGGGGGCGAGGGTGTGGAGCAGTTCTTC	CASSRHTGGEGVEQFF
TRBV24-1	TRBJ1-3	-	-	TGTGCCACCAGTGATTCCATTGGGGGGTTCGGAAACACCATATATTTT	CATSDSIGGFGNTIYF
TRBV27	TRBJ2-7	-	-	TGTGCCAGCAGTTACGGACACCCGAGCTCCTACGAGCAGTACTTC	CASSYGHPSSYEQYF
TRBV9	TRBJ1-6	-	-	TGTGCCAGCAGCGTAGGAGCCTCCTATAATTCACCCCTCCACTTT	CASSVGASYNSPLHF
TRBV19	TRBJ2-2	-	-	TGTTCGTGGCGGGAAGGATTCACCGGGGAGCTGTTTTTT	CSWREGFTGELFF
TRBV5-1	TRBJ2-1	-	TRBD2	TGCGCCAGCAGCTCAACCGGGACTAGCGGGCGTAATGAGCAGTTCTTC	CASSSTGTSGRNEQFF
TRBV4-2	TRBJ2-7	-	TRBD2	TGTGCCAGCAGCTACGGGCGTGGTAGCGGGAGCAACGAGCAGTACTTC	CASSYGRGSGSNEQYF
TRBV25-1	TRBJ2-2	-	TRBD2	TGTGCCAGCGCCGGGAGGGCCACCGGGGAGCTGTTTTTT	CASAGRATGELFF
TRBV3-1/TRBV3-2	TRBJ2-1	-	-	TGTGCCAGCAGCACGAGTACTGGTGAGCAGTTCTTC	CASSTSTGEQFF
TRBV5-4	TRBJ2-7	-	-	TGTGCCAGCAGCATAACTTTGGCGCGGGCCGAATCCTACGAGCAGTACTTC	CASSITLARAESYEQYF
TRBV2	TRBJ2-1	-	-	TGTGCCAGCAGTGAAGAGGGACTCGCCTTGCGGCAGTTCTTC	CASSEEGLALRQFF
TRBV21-1	TRBJ2-7	-	-	TGTGCCAGCAGCAATCTTCCGCGGGAGTACGAGCAGTACTTC	CASSNLPREYEQYF